These 27 T cell receptor beta chains share one sample of origin, sequenced in a study of cytomegalovirus exposure and HLA in healthy donors. PCR employed 60 Vbeta and 13 Jbeta primers. The protocol was immunoSEQ multiplex PCR, while the TCRdb copy is restricted to in-frame clones and leaves out a portion. The sample consists of about 120,000 clones, around 78% of them appearing once. Material: PBMCs. The receptors originated from a woman aged 30 to 39 in good health and CMV-seropositive.

V is TRBV10-3 and J is TRBJ2-6; D is uncertain. Trimming shortened V by 0 bases and J by 4 bases, and 4 bases separated the two germline ends. This CDR3 has 14 amino acids. Germline V CDR1 and CDR2: ENHRY, SYGVKD. The CDR3 loop is CAISESSGANVLTF. DNA of the CDR3: TGTGCCATCAGTGAGTCGTCAGGGGCCAACGTCCTGACTTTC.

The V and J genes are TRBV4-2 and TRBJ2-1; TRBD2 matches 9 bases. Germline trimming cut 1 base from V and 2 bases from J; bases unmatched to any gene: 6. This CDR3 has 17 residues. CDR1 LGHNA and CDR2 YNFKEQ come from the germline V gene. This CDR3 is CASSQGDSGGPYNEQFF. The CDR3 region has the DNA TGTGCCAGCAGCCAAGGGGATAGCGGGGGCCCCTACAATGAGCAGTTCTTC.

The V and J genes are TRBV5-1 and TRBJ2-3; D may be TRBD2 (7 bases). Germline assignment: CDR1 SGHRS and CDR2 YFSETQ. V shed 4 bases and J shed 2 bases, with 14 bases lying between them. This CDR3 contains 15 residues. CDR3: CASSGSGGHTDTQYF. CDR3 in DNA: TGCGCCAGCAGCGGGTCGGGGGGCCACACAGATACGCAGTATTTT.

CDR3 region: CAISEYSGDTEAFF. The CDR3 DNA reads as TGTGCCATCAGTGAGTACTCAGGGGACACTGAAGCTTTCTTT. The chain uses TRBV10-3 and TRBJ1-1, with D possibly matching TRBD1 (6 bases). The CDR3 is made up of 14 amino acids. The germline gives CDR1 ENHRY, CDR2 SYGVKD. V was trimmed by 1 base and J by 3 bases, leaving 9 bases between them.

The V call is TRBV7-8, the J call TRBJ2-5; 11 positions agree with TRBD1. This CDR3 has 17 residues. The ends lost 5 bases at V and 4 bases at J; junction bases unmatched: 12. CDR1 and CDR2 from the germline V gene are SGHVS and FQNEAQ. In DNA form, the CDR3 reads TGTGCCAGCAGCAAACTACCGGACAGGGGGCGCGGAGAGACCCAGTACTTC. As protein: CASSKLPDRGRGETQYF.

The chain employs TRBV9 and TRBJ2-7, with D maybe TRBD2 (6 bases). Trimming removed 0 bases at V and 5 bases at J, with 9 bases between. Germline V gene sequence: CDR1 SGDLS, CDR2 YYNGEE. The CDR3 length is 13 residues. CDR3 protein: CASSVVGGDEQYF. DNA of the CDR3: TGTGCCAGCAGCGTAGTCGGGGGTGACGAGCAGTACTTC.

This clone was detected only once. The J gene is TRBJ1-5, the V gene TRBV5-4; 11 positions match TRBD1. V lost 4 bases, J lost 6 bases, and 12 bases stayed unmatched. Germline CDR1 reads SGHNT; CDR2 reads YYREEE (reference sequence). This CDR3 region has 17 residues. As DNA, the CDR3 is TGTGCCAGCAGCCAATACCCGGGACAGGGGGGGGGTCAGCCCCAGCATTTT. Its protein is CASSQYPGQGGGQPQHF.

This rearrangement joins TRBV28 to TRBJ1-4, with D maybe TRBD1 (5 bases). Trimming took off 6 bases at V and 6 bases at J, with 23 bases between the two ends. The CDR3 covers 17 residues. Germline CDR1 reads MDHEN; CDR2 reads SYDVKM. CDR3 protein: CASSTRGRGGGDEKLFF. CDR3 bases: TGTGCCAGCAGCACCCGCGGGCGGGGGGGAGGGGATGAAAAACTGTTTTTT.

The rearrangement uses TRBV10-2 and TRBJ1-3; possibly TRBD1 for D (5 bases). The CDR3 spans 15 residues. The germline V and J ends were trimmed by 7 bases and 0 bases, with 13 bases remaining between them. Germline CDR1 and CDR2: WSHSY and SAAADI. The CDR3 nucleotides are TGCGCCAGCACGGATGGGGCAAACTCTGGAAACACCATATATTTT. Encoded protein: CASTDGANSGNTIYF.

The rearrangement joins TRBV28 to TRBJ1-1; D may be TRBD1 (6 bases). This CDR3 is 13 amino acids long. The germline CDR1 and CDR2 sequences are MDHEN and SYDVKM. The germline V and J ends were trimmed by 8 bases and 5 bases, with 15 bases remaining between them. CDR3 protein: CASGRGRRTEAFF. The CDR3 bases are TGTGCCAGCGGCAGGGGTCGAAGGACTGAAGCTTTCTTT.

The gene calls are TRBV15 and TRBJ1-2, with 12 bases aligning to TRBD1. Germline V gene data show CDR1 as LNHNV and CDR2 as YYDKDF (reference sequence). The V gene end was trimmed by 5 bases and the J gene end by 8 bases; junction bases not matched to a gene: 6. The CDR3 is 14 amino acids. The chain's CDR3 is CATSERDRGQGYTF. CDR3 DNA: TGTGCCACCAGCGAACGGGACAGGGGGCAAGGCTACACCTTC.

The gene calls are TRBV6-1 and TRBJ2-5; D perhaps matches TRBD1 (5 bases). The ends were cut back, 1 base at V and 7 bases at J, with 19 bases in the middle. The CDR3 is made up of 16 amino acids. CDR1 is MNHNS, CDR2 SASEGT, per germline. As DNA, the CDR3 is TGTGCCAGCAGTGAAGTGGGTGGGGCCTTTAAGGGGACCCAGTACTTC. Translating it yields CASSEVGGAFKGTQYF.

The chain is built from TRBV30 and TRBJ1-1; D remains ambiguous. Germline loops: CDR1 GTSNPN, CDR2 SVGIG (reference sequence). The CDR3 is made up of 14 amino acids. V shed 0 bases and J shed 7 bases, with 15 bases lying between them. CDR3 sequence: CAWSVEFPGREAFF. As DNA, the CDR3 is TGTGCCTGGAGTGTGGAGTTCCCTGGCCGTGAAGCTTTCTTT.

In DNA form, the CDR3 reads TGTGCCAGCAGCTGGGACAGGGTCAACGAGCAGTACTTC. It is translated as CASSWDRVNEQYF. The rearrangement links TRBV7-8 to TRBJ2-7; 9 nucleotides agree with TRBD1. The length of the CDR3 is 13 residues. Germline trimming cut 4 bases from V and 5 bases from J; bases unmatched to any gene: 3. In germline, CDR1 is SGHVS, CDR2 FQNEAQ.

This clone was seen a few times. The rearrangement joins TRBV30 to TRBJ1-6, with TRBD1 matching over 10 bases. The V segment lost 4 bases and the J segment 6 bases; nucleotides outside the gene matches: 3. This CDR3 is 14 amino acids long. The germline CDR1 and CDR2 sequences are GTSNPN and SVGIG (reference sequence). For the CDR3, the DNA is TGTGCCTGGATGCGGGACAGGGGTAATTCACCCCTCCACTTT. Residues: CAWMRDRGNSPLHF.

The chain links TRBV4-3 to TRBJ2-7, with 8 positions matching TRBD1. The CDR3 loop spans 15 amino acids. Germline CDR1 is LGHNA and CDR2 is YSLEER. V was pared by 1 base and J by 4 bases, with 6 bases of the junction left unmatched. CDR3 sequence: CASSQARTGPYEQYF. The DNA of the CDR3 is TGCGCCAGCAGCCAAGCGAGGACAGGGCCTTACGAGCAGTACTTC.

This clone appeared once. V is TRBV7-2 and J is TRBJ2-5; D is possibly TRBD1 (5 bases). From germline, CDR1 is SGHTA and CDR2 FQGNSA. Trimming pared 2 bases from V and 3 bases from J, leaving 7 bases between. This CDR3 is built from 13 residues. This chain's CDR3 is CASSLIREETQYF. The CDR3 DNA reads TGTGCCAGCAGCTTAATCAGGGAAGAGACCCAGTACTTC.

V and J are TRBV7-3 and TRBJ2-1, with a possible D match to TRBD2 (6 bases). Looked up from germline, CDR1 is SGHTA and CDR2 is FQGTGA. The CDR3 is 13 residues long. Between the trimmed V and J ends, which lost 5 bases and 6 bases, there was a span of 11 bases. CDR3 sequence reads: CASSPLGGNEQFF. The CDR3, as DNA: TGTGCCAGCAGCCCCCTCGGGGGCAATGAGCAGTTCTTC.

This clone was observed a handful of times. The chain joins TRBV29-1 to TRBJ1-5; D is ambiguous. With 5 bases removed from V and 8 bases from J, the gap between germline ends came to 16 bases. The germline V gene encodes CDR1 SQVTM and CDR2 ANQGSEA. The CDR3 loop spans 13 amino acids. CDR3 sequence reads: CSVLPWMEKPQHF. In DNA form, the CDR3 reads TGCAGCGTTCTCCCCTGGATGGAGAAGCCCCAGCATTTT.

The chain uses TRBV9 and TRBJ2-5; 10 nucleotides line up with TRBD2. CDR1 is SGDLS and CDR2 is YYNGEE in the germline V gene. This CDR3 comprises 16 residues. V shed 2 bases and J 5 bases; nucleotides not matched to a gene: 9. CDR3 loop: CASSVSGGPSGETQYF. The DNA of the CDR3 is TGTGCCAGCAGCGTTAGCGGGGGGCCATCCGGGGAGACCCAGTACTTC.

This clone was detected only once. The rearrangement links TRBV4-3 to TRBJ1-5; D uncertain. Germline V gene data show CDR1 as LGHNA and CDR2 as YSLEER. V was cut by 0 bases and J by 4 bases, with 7 bases left in between. CDR3 length equals 14 residues. The CDR3 spells CASSQEPTNQPQHF. CDR3 nucleotide sequence: TGCGCCAGCAGCCAAGAACCGACTAATCAGCCCCAGCATTTT.

The chain employs TRBV5-1 and TRBJ2-1; 8 positions match TRBD2. CDR1 is SGHRS, CDR2 YFSETQ, per germline. Germline trimming cut 5 bases from V and 0 bases from J; bases unmatched to any gene: 4. CDR3 size: 15 residues. CDR3 coding DNA: TGCGCCAGCAGACTAGCGGACCTCTCCTACAATGAGCAGTTCTTC. Translating gives CASRLADLSYNEQFF.

The V gene is TRBV7-9, the J gene TRBJ2-3; 9 nucleotides match TRBD1. The CDR3 totals 15 residues. V trimming: 7 bases; J trimming: 5 bases; junction bases outside the gene matches: 10. The germline V gene has CDR1 SEHNR and CDR2 FQNEAQ (reference sequence). DNA for the CDR3: TGTGCCAGCACGAAACAGGGGGCTCCCAAAGATACGCAGTATTTT. It specifies CASTKQGAPKDTQYF.

V is TRBV6-1 and J is TRBJ2-1; the match to TRBD2 covers 7 bases. The CDR3 has 12 residues. CDR1 MNHNS and CDR2 SASEGT come from the germline V gene. The trim removed 4 bases at V and 7 bases at J, leaving 1 base unmatched. CDR3 coding DNA: TGTGCCAGCAGTGTGGGGGGGAATGAGCAGTTCTTC. Protein product: CASSVGGNEQFF.

The chain links TRBV28 to TRBJ2-7; D uncertain. Trimming removed 8 bases from V and 0 bases from J, with 5 bases in between. The CDR3 sequence is 11 residues long. Germline CDR1 reads MDHEN; CDR2 reads SYDVKM. CDR3 sequence reads: CASRSSYEQYF. CDR3 bases: TGTGCCAGCCGGTCCTCCTACGAGCAGTACTTC.

V gene TRBV7-9 combines with J gene TRBJ2-1, with TRBD2 matching over 7 bases. The length of the CDR3 is 15 residues. V shed 1 base, J shed 6 bases, and the junction held 6 bases outside the gene matches. From germline, CDR1 is SEHNR and CDR2 FQNEAQ (reference sequence). The CDR3 sequence: CASSLGLAALNEQFF. The CDR3 region has the DNA TGTGCCAGCAGCTTAGGTCTAGCGGCGCTCAATGAGCAGTTCTTC. The full variable domain, with the rest looked up from reference TRBV7-9 and TRBJ2-1, is DTGVSQNPRHKITKRGQNVTFRCDPISEHNRLYWYRQTLGQGPEFLTYFQNEAQLEKSRLLSDRFSAERPKGSFSTLEIQRTEQGDSAMYLCASSLGLAALNEQFFGPGTRLTVL.

This clone has only one observation. V gene TRBV5-1 combines with J gene TRBJ2-3; the match to TRBD2 covers 8 bases. This CDR3 contains 15 residues. V lost 3 bases to trimming and J lost 0 bases; unmatched junction nucleotides: 3. The germline CDR1 and CDR2 sequences are SGHRS and YFSETQ. CDR3 sequence reads: CASSYRTSSTDTQYF. The CDR3 DNA is TGCGCCAGCAGCTACCGGACTAGCAGCACAGATACGCAGTATTTT.